A single sample gave rise to the 21 T cell receptor beta chains below, sequenced in a study of cytotoxic CD8 clonotypes in ibrutinib-treated CLL. This table comes from immunoSEQ multiplex PCR, and its TCRdb copy is limited to in-frame clones, with some not included. The table lists 130,000 or so clones, 79% of them singletons. The material was PBMCs, obtained after 12 months of ibrutinib treatment. These receptors originate from a human donor with chronic lymphocytic leukemia.

The genes are TRBV11-2 and TRBJ1-3; no firm D call. The CDR3 loop spans 11 amino acids. V was pared by 5 bases and J by 12 bases, with 11 bases between. Germline CDR1 is SGHAT and CDR2 is FQNNGV. Here the CDR3 DNA reads TGTGCCAGCAGCCGCCTTTTCGACATATATTTT. This sequence encodes CASSRLFDIYF.

This chain links TRBV5-4 with TRBJ2-5, with a weak D call TRBD2 (6 bases). The germline V and J ends were trimmed by 1 base and 0 bases, with 10 bases remaining between them. The germline CDR1 and CDR2 sequences are SGHNT and YYREEE (reference sequence). The CDR3 spans 15 residues. CDR3 sequence reads: CASSLSSGYQETQYF. CDR3 bases: TGTGCCAGCAGCTTGTCGAGCGGGTACCAAGAGACCCAGTACTTC.

The rearrangement links TRBV6-5 to TRBJ1-1; D is ambiguous. The V end was cut by 3 bases, the J end by 6 bases, with 11 bases between. This CDR3 region has 13 residues. Per the germline V gene, CDR1 is MNHEY and CDR2 is SVGAGI. CDR3 residues: CASSYGSVPEAFF. The CDR3 DNA reads TGTGCCAGCAGTTATGGCTCGGTGCCTGAAGCTTTCTTT.

This chain joins TRBV27 and TRBJ1-4, with TRBD1 matching over 8 bases. CDR1 is MNHEY and CDR2 is SMNVEV in the germline V gene (reference sequence). The V and J ends lost 2 bases and 0 bases, in that order; junction bases with no gene match: 2. The CDR3 contains 16 residues. The CDR3 DNA reads as TGTGCCAGCAGTTTACAACAGGGGGCAACTAATGAAAAACTGTTTTTT. It translates to CASSLQQGATNEKLFF.

As for this clone: One junction end does not reproduce the germline sequence, and a read error may be involved. This chain links TRBV7-9 with TRBJ2-7; 10 nucleotides match TRBD1. Germline CDR1 SEHNR, CDR2 FQNEAQ (reference sequence). The CDR3 runs to 14 residues. Written as DNA, the CDR3 is TGTGCCAGCAGCTTAGGGACAGGGGGTTACGGGCAGTACTTC. It codes for CASSLGTGGYGQYF.

J is TRBJ2-1 and V is TRBV6-4; 8 nucleotides line up with TRBD2. CDR1 MRHNA and CDR2 SNTAGT come from the germline V gene. CDR3 length equals 15 residues. V trimming: 0 bases; J trimming: 3 bases; junction bases outside the gene matches: 1. The CDR3 DNA follows: TGTGCCAGCAGTGACTCTAGCGGGGTCTACAATGAGCAGTTCTTC. Translation: CASSDSSGVYNEQFF.

The chain uses TRBV4-2 and TRBJ1-5, with D possibly being TRBD1 (5 bases). Trimming removed 0 bases at V and 5 bases at J, with 14 bases between. The CDR3 length is 16 residues. Germline CDR1 reads LGHNA; CDR2 reads YNFKEQ. For the CDR3, the DNA is TGTGCCAGCAGCCAAGATGGGAGGGGAGGGGATCAGCCCCAGCATTTT. Translation gives CASSQDGRGGDQPQHF.

The rearrangement links TRBV4-2 to TRBJ1-1; no definite D call. The CDR3 sequence is 13 residues long. V lost 2 bases and J lost 8, with 12 bases in between. In germline, CDR1 is LGHNA, CDR2 YNFKEQ. CDR3 nucleotide sequence: TGTGCCAGCAGCCAAACTGGACCCATGGAAGCTTTCTTT. As protein: CASSQTGPMEAFF.

The CDR3 loop is CASSRDGNTEAFF. The CDR3 DNA is TGTGCCAGCAGCCGCGACGGGAACACTGAAGCTTTCTTT. This sequence joins TRBV5-4 and TRBJ1-1; D is unresolved. The CDR3 is made up of 13 amino acids. Germline lookup yields CDR1 SGHNT and CDR2 YYREEE (reference sequence). V lost 4 bases, J lost 1 base, and 8 bases lay in between.

This chain connects TRBV28 to TRBJ1-4; D remains ambiguous. V lost 3 bases, J lost 4 bases, and 3 bases lay in between. Germline lookup yields CDR1 MDHEN and CDR2 SYDVKM. The CDR3 is 12 residues long. The CDR3 nucleotides are TGTGCCAGCAGTTTGATTAATGAAAAACTGTTTTTT. It codes for CASSLINEKLFF.

The chain has TRBV28 and TRBJ1-1; D is unresolved. The CDR3 contains 16 residues. With 6 bases removed from V and 5 bases from J, the gap between germline ends came to 22 bases. Germline CDR1 reads MDHEN; CDR2 reads SYDVKM. CDR3: CASRYWLSPEGTEAFF. In DNA form, the CDR3 reads TGTGCCAGCAGATACTGGTTGTCCCCTGAGGGTACTGAAGCTTTCTTT.

This clone was recorded only once. The chain is built from TRBV28 and TRBJ1-3; D remains ambiguous. Germline assignment: CDR1 MDHEN and CDR2 SYDVKM. Trimming cost V 6 bases and J 1 base, with 10 bases left between them. This CDR3 contains 14 residues. Here the CDR3 DNA reads TGTGCCAGCAGAGCTACCTTATCTGGAAACACCATATATTTT. This encodes CASRATLSGNTIYF.

The chain carries TRBV9 and TRBJ2-7; 9 bases are a match to TRBD2. V lost 1 base and J lost 5; bases outside the gene matches: 1. The CDR3 has 13 amino acids. Germline V gene lookup returns CDR1 SGDLS and CDR2 YYNGEE. CDR3 sequence: CASSVTSGHEQYF. CDR3 coding DNA: TGTGCCAGCAGCGTAACTAGCGGGCACGAGCAGTACTTC.

The CDR3 spells CASSGATGSSYEQYF. CDR3 sequence (DNA): TGTGCCAGCAGTGGTGCGACCGGGAGCTCCTACGAGCAGTACTTC. The chain couples TRBV2 to TRBJ2-7, with a weak D call TRBD2 (6 bases). CDR1 SNHLY and CDR2 FYNNEI come from the germline V gene. CDR3 length equals 15 residues. Trimming pared 4 bases from V and 0 bases from J, leaving 13 bases between.

The V call is TRBV19, the J call TRBJ1-2; D is uncertain. Germline V CDR1 and CDR2: LNHDA, SQIVND (reference sequence). Trimming cost V 8 bases and J 3 bases, with 19 bases left between them. This CDR3 has 15 residues. The CDR3 DNA is TGTGCCAGTTACGGGTTGAGGTCTGGTGACTATGGCTACACCTTC. Translation gives CASYGLRSGDYGYTF.

The chain recombines TRBV20-1 with TRBJ1-2; no definite D call. The germline gives CDR1 DFQATT, CDR2 SNEGSKA (reference sequence). V gave up 7 bases and J gave up 0 bases, with 6 bases separating them. CDR3 size: 11 residues. This chain's CDR3 is CSVGTNYGYTF. CDR3 in DNA: TGCAGTGTCGGAACTAACTATGGCTACACCTTC.

The chain has TRBV6-1 and TRBJ1-1, with TRBD1 matching 7 bases. V lost 4 bases, J lost 1 base, and 3 bases stayed unmatched. The CDR3 has 14 amino acids. Germline V gives CDR1 MNHNS, CDR2 SASEGT. The CDR3 nucleotides read TGTGCCAGCAGTGTGGACAGGCAGAACACTGAAGCTTTCTTT. It is translated as CASSVDRQNTEAFF.

The V and J genes are TRBV5-6 and TRBJ2-7; D gene uncertain. Trimming took 1 base from V and 2 from J, leaving 10 bases between them. Per the germline V gene, CDR1 is SGHDT and CDR2 is YYEEEE. CDR3 length equals 14 residues. The chain's CDR3 is CASSLLVQTYEQYF. The DNA for the CDR3 is TGTGCCAGCAGCTTGTTAGTACAGACCTACGAGCAGTACTTC.

The CDR3 loop reads CASSVGSPGYNEQFF. The DNA for the CDR3 is TGTGCCAGCAGCGTAGGTTCCCCGGGGTACAATGAGCAGTTCTTC. The V gene is TRBV9, the J gene TRBJ2-1, with TRBD2 as a possible D gene (5 bases). Trimming shortened V by 0 bases and J by 4 bases, and 11 bases separated the two germline ends. Germline CDR1 reads SGDLS; CDR2 reads YYNGEE. The CDR3 loop spans 15 amino acids.

The chain is built from TRBV27 and TRBJ1-1; no firm D call. This CDR3 spans 19 amino acids. V lost 2 bases and J lost 0, with 22 bases in between. Germline V gene sequence: CDR1 MNHEY, CDR2 SMNVEV (reference sequence). In DNA, the CDR3 is TGTGCCAGCAGTTTAGAGGTCCGGGTCGAGAGTCTAGTGAACACTGAAGCTTTCTTT. It is translated as CASSLEVRVESLVNTEAFF.

The chain couples TRBV7-2 to TRBJ1-3, with no clear D. Germline V gene sequence: CDR1 SGHTA, CDR2 FQGNSA. This CDR3 is built from 14 residues. Trimming pared 5 bases from V and 0 bases from J, leaving 8 bases between. CDR3 amino acids: CASSAVNSGNTIYF. For the CDR3, the DNA is TGTGCCAGCAGCGCTGTCAACTCTGGAAACACCATATATTTT.